This T cell receptor (beta chain) is from a study of tumor and adjacent non-tumor tissue in lung cancer. TCRbeta libraries were built with three rounds of nested PCR, modified from ARM-PCR. TCRdb re-analysed the multiplex PCR reads in MiXCR, keeping a single row per CDR3 protein. The sample lists approximately 53,000 distinct CDR3 sequences, just under 75% seen once, with about 23% in the top ten. The template was RNA from unsorted bulk tissue. This non-tumor lung sample came from over 3 cm beyond the tumor edge. On this clonotype: A read error may produce the germline difference seen at one junction end.

Germline CDR1 is SGHAT and CDR2 is FQNNGV. The CDR3 covers 14 residues. Sequenced: distant non-tumor lung tissue. This receptor was taken from a woman aged 60-75 years with non-small cell lung cancer. The chain is built from TRBV11-2 and TRBJ2-5; a weak D match, TRBD2 (6 bases). CDR3 in amino acids: CTSSAGTFQETHYF. CDR3 bases: TGTACCAGCAGCGCAGGGACTTTCCAAGAGACCCACTACTTT.